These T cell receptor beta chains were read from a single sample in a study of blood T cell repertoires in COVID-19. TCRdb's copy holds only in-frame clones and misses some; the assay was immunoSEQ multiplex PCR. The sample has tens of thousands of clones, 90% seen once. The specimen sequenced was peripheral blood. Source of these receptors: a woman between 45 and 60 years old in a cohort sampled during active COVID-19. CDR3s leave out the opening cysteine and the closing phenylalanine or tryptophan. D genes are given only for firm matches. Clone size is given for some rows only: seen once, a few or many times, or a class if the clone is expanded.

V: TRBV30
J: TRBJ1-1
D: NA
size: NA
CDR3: AWSVGGPKAF

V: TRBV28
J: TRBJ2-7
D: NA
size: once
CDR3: ASSSRGFPYYEQY

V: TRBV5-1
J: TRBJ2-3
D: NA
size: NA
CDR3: ASSLEDTGTDTQY

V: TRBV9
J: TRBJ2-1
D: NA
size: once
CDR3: ASSVRDRGGEQF

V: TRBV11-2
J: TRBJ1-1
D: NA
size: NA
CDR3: ASSPRAGTEAF

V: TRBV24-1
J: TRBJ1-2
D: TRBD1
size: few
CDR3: ATSDQTTGDYGYT

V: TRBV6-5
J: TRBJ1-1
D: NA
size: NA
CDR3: ASSYEPPGRGTEAF

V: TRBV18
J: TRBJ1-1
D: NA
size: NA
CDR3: ASSPYFMGTNTEAF

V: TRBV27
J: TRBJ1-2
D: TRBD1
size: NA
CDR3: ASSLGQRGGYT

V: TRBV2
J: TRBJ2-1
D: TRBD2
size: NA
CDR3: ASSLTASGSGNEQF

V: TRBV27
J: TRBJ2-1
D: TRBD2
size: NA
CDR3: ASTRRTSGDDNEQF

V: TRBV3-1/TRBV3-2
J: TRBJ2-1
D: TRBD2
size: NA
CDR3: ASSLVGGRGRALLNEQF

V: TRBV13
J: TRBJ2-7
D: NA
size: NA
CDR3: ASSLEGGAKQY

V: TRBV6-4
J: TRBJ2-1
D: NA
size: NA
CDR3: ASSDDFSNSYNEQF

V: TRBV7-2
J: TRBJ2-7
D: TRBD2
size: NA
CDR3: ASSQAGLTAQQY

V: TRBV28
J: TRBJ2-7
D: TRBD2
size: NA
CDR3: ASSHREPGTGLPLAGGPSYEQY

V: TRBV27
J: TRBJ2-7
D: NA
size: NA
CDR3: ASGVGGSYEQY

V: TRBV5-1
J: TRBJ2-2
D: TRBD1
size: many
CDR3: ASSSGTGPTGELF

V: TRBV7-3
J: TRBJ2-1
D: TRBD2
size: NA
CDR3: ASSLKLAGGRNEQF

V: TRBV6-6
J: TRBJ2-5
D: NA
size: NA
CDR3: ASSSAAGTRAETQY

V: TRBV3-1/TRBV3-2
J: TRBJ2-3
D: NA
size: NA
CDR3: ASSFPSGTDTQY

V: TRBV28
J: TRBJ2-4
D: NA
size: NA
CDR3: ASWGVTTAKNIQY

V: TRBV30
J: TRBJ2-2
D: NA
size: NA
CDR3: AYEWTASYTGELF

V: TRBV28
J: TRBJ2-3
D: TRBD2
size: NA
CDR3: ASSPGTSGRGTQY

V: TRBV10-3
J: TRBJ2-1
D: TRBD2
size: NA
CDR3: AISGGTSGYNEQF

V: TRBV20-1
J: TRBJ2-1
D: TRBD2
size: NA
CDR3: SASSREGQAEQF

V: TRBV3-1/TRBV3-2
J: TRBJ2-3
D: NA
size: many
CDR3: ASRQSGRGGTDTQY

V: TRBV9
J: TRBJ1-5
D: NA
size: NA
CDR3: ASSLQGESNQPQH

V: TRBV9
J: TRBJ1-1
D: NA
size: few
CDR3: ASSVRPQVLFMNTEAF

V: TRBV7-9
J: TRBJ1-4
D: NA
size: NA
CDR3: ASSLRSAGRKGFEKLF

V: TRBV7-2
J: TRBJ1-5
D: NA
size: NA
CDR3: ASSSGVRVNQPQH

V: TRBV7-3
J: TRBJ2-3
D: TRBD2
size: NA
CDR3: ASSSRRGPGTITDTQY

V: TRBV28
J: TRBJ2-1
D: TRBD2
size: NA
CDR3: ASSPAGGIDEQF

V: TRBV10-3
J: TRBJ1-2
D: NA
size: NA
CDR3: AISPDSNYGYT

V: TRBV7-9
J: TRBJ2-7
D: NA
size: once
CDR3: ASSQSTPYEQY

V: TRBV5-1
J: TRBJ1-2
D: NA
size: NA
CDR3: ASGPGGVPGND

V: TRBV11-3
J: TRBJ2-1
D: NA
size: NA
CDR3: ASSSLGNEQF

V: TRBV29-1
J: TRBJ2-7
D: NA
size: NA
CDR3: SVVQGLSYEQY

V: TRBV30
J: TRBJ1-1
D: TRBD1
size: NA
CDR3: AWRQTGAEAF

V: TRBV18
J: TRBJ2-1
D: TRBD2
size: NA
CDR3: ASSPLAGVNSYNEQF

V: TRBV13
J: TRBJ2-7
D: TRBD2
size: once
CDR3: ASSFGARGDEQY

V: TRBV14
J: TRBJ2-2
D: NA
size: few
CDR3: ASRPTGYTNTGELF

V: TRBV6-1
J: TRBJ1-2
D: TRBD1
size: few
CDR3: ASSEGTGYGYT

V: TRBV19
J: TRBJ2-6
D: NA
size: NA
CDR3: ASSADGGSGANVLT

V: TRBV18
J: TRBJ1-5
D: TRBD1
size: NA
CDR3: ASSRDRDQPQH

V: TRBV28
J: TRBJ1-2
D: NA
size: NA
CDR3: ASSLISHGYT

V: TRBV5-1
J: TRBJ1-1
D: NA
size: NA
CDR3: ASSKTEEAF

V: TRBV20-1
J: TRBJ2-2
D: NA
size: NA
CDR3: SASLDADRGELF

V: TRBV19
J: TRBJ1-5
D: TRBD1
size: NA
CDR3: ASSNTGGEPQH